Listed below are T cell receptor beta chains from one sample, sequenced in a study of CD8+CD57+ T cells in acquired aplastic anemia. TCRdb reprocessed the reads with MiXCR, giving one entry per CDR3 protein. Of 200,000 to 250,000 distinct CDR3 sequences listed, about half are singletons. Sequenced sample: sorted CD4+, CD8+, or CD8+CD57+ T cells (not recorded which) from PBMCs. Receptors were obtained from a human donor with aplastic anemia. The CDR3 runs from the conserved cysteine through the conserved F or W. Each record gives: J gene, V gene, clone size, D gene, CDR3 protein, CDR3 DNA. A D gene is named only where the DNA matches it firmly. Rows may omit the clone size; those that give it use once, few, many or a size class.

TRBJ2-3,TRBV12-5,many,-,CASGLISTDTQYF,TGTGCTAGTGGTTTGATCAGCACAGATACGCAGTATTTT
TRBJ1-4,TRBV19,-,-,CASRRQNEKLFF,TGTGCCAGTCGGAGGCAAAATGAAAAACTGTTTTTT
TRBJ1-6,TRBV6-4,many,-,CASSGDFNSPLHF,TGTGCCAGCAGTGGGGACTTTAATTCACCCCTCCACTTT
TRBJ1-1,TRBV2,-,-,CASSEAQTAYGYTEAFF,TGTGCCAGCAGTGAAGCGCAAACCGCTTATGGCTACACTGAAGCTTTCTTT
TRBJ1-6,TRBV12-3/TRBV12-4,-,TRBD1,CASSSLTGGASPLHF,TGTGCCAGCAGTTCCCTAACAGGGGGCGCTTCACCCCTCCACTTT
TRBJ1-3,TRBV9,-,-,CASSPSGGAGYSGNTIYF,TGTGCCAGCAGCCCTAGTGGGGGGGCAGGCTACTCTGGAAACACCATATATTTT
TRBJ1-2,TRBV5-8,-,TRBD1,CASTALDRSLTNYGYTF,TGTGCCAGCACCGCCCTGGACAGGAGCCTTACTAACTATGGCTACACCTTC
TRBJ2-7,TRBV7-6,few,-,CASSLYGEYEQYF,TGTGCCAGCAGCTTATATGGGGAATACGAGCAGTACTTC
TRBJ2-7,TRBV2,many,TRBD1,CASSPQGLTTNEQYF,TGTGCCAGCAGTCCACAGGGGTTAACCACCAACGAGCAGTACTTC
TRBJ2-1,TRBV7-7,few,-,CASSATPGRYNEQFF,TGTGCTAGCAGCGCTACGCCAGGGCGGTACAATGAGCAGTTCTTC
TRBJ1-3,TRBV2,-,TRBD1,CASSQVGQGNTIYF,TGTGCCAGCAGCCAAGTGGGACAGGGAAACACCATATATTTT
TRBJ1-3,TRBV15,-,-,CATRGPGNTIYF,TGTGCCACTCGGGGTCCAGGAAACACCATATATTTT
TRBJ1-5,TRBV19,many,-,CASSAGGEGQPQHF,TGTGCCAGTAGTGCAGGCGGGGAGGGACAGCCCCAGCATTTT
TRBJ2-5,TRBV11-2,-,TRBD1,CASSPDRAEGTQYF,TGTGCCAGCAGCCCGGACAGGGCCGAAGGGACCCAGTACTTC
TRBJ1-2,TRBV7-9,many,TRBD1,CASSLGGQENYGYTF,TGTGCCAGCAGCTTAGGGGGACAGGAAAACTATGGCTACACCTTC
TRBJ1-2,TRBV19,-,-,CASSLGGRVVSNYGYTF,TGTGCCAGTAGTTTAGGGGGACGGGTAGTGTCTAACTATGGCTACACCTTC
TRBJ1-5,TRBV30,few,-,CAWSQKPGRGWNQPQHF,TGTGCCTGGAGTCAGAAACCGGGCCGGGGATGGAATCAGCCCCAGCATTTT
TRBJ2-7,TRBV10-3,-,-,CAISESGVAYEQYF,TGTGCCATCAGTGAGTCAGGGGTGGCCTACGAGCAGTACTTC
TRBJ1-2,TRBV2,-,-,CASKVGQYGYTF,TGTGCCAGCAAAGTTGGACAGTATGGCTACACCTTC
TRBJ2-7,TRBV20-1,-,TRBD1,CSASDRGLYEQYF,TGCAGTGCCAGTGACAGGGGGCTCTACGAGCAGTACTTC
TRBJ2-1,TRBV24-1,many,TRBD2,CATSGTSEWNGQFF,TGTGCCACCTCCGGGACTAGCGAATGGAATGGGCAGTTCTTC
TRBJ1-2,TRBV7-2,few,TRBD1,CASSPRTGTNYGYTF,TGTGCCAGCAGCCCCCGGACAGGGACTAACTATGGCTACACCTTC
TRBJ2-7,TRBV5-5,-,-,CASSLEVGPWDEQYF,TGTGCCAGCAGCTTGGAGGTGGGGCCCTGGGACGAGCAGTACTTC
TRBJ2-3,TRBV9,-,TRBD2,CASSLLAGGSIF,TGTGCCAGCAGTCTTCTAGCGGGGGGGAGCATTTTT
TRBJ2-7,TRBV4-1,-,-,CASSRGAGGNEQYF,TGCGCCAGTTCACGGGGGGCCGGCGGCAACGAGCAGTACTTC
TRBJ1-1,TRBV20-1,-,TRBD1,CSARDRLNTEAFF,TGCAGTGCAAGGGACAGGTTGAACACTGAAGCTTTCTTT
TRBJ2-7,TRBV12-3/TRBV12-4,-,-,CASSIGGSTYEQYF,TGTGCCAGTAGTATAGGCGGATCAACCTACGAGCAGTACTTC
TRBJ1-2,TRBV28,many,-,CASSPRDNYGYTF,TGTGCCAGCAGTCCGCGGGATAACTATGGCTACACCTTC
TRBJ2-1,TRBV2,many,-,CASSEGLRSSYNEQFF,TGTGCCAGCAGTGAAGGACTGAGAAGCTCCTACAATGAGCAGTTCTTC
TRBJ2-7,TRBV6-1,once,TRBD1,CASRLTGLQQYF,TGTGCCAGCAGATTGACAGGGTTGCAGCAGTACTTC
TRBJ1-2,TRBV19,many,TRBD1,CASRPSDRGRSHGYTF,TGTGCCAGCAGGCCCTCGGACAGGGGCAGGTCCCATGGCTACACCTTC
TRBJ2-7,TRBV29-1,-,TRBD2,CSVVAGGYEQYF,TGCAGCGTTGTAGCGGGAGGCTACGAGCAGTACTTC
TRBJ1-6,TRBV30,many,-,CAWSPSPYNSPLHF,TGTGCCTGGAGTCCATCCCCGTATAATTCACCCCTCCACTTT
TRBJ2-1,TRBV19,-,TRBD1,CASSAQGRDEQFF,TGTGCCAGTAGTGCACAGGGGCGGGATGAGCAGTTCTTC
TRBJ2-1,TRBV24-1,-,-,CATCGPKGFF,TGTGCCACCTGCGGGCCAAAAGGGTTCTTC
TRBJ2-3,TRBV5-1,many,-,CASSLQGGQADTQYF,TGCGCCAGCAGCTTGCAGGGGGGGCAGGCAGATACGCAGTATTTT
TRBJ2-7,TRBV19,many,-,CASSIDSGAEQYF,TGTGCCAGTAGTATAGACTCGGGGGCCGAGCAGTACTTC
TRBJ2-1,TRBV6-2/TRBV6-3,few,TRBD2,CASTQTSGGSDEQFF,TGTGCCAGCACCCAGACTAGCGGGGGTTCTGATGAGCAGTTCTTC
TRBJ2-1,TRBV19,-,TRBD1,CASSIRDRGNNEQFF,TGTGCCAGTAGTATCCGGGACAGAGGAAACAATGAGCAGTTCTTC
TRBJ2-2,TRBV2,-,-,CASSEYGGGELFF,TGTGCCAGCAGTGAATATGGGGGCGGGGAGCTGTTTTTT
TRBJ2-7,TRBV19,-,-,CASSIGGAYEQYF,TGTGCCAGTAGTATAGGAGGGGCCTACGAGCAGTACTTC
TRBJ1-5,TRBV3-1,few,-,CASSQTYQGNQPQHF,TGTGCCAGCAGCCAGACGTACCAGGGGAATCAGCCCCAGCATTTT
TRBJ1-4,TRBV2,once,TRBD1,CASNGQGGTNEKLFF,TGTGCCAGCAACGGACAGGGAGGAACTAATGAAAAACTGTTTTTT
TRBJ1-1,TRBV10-3,few,-,CAISEPGQNTEAFF,TGTGCCATCAGTGAACCAGGGCAGAACACTGAAGCTTTCTTT
TRBJ1-5,TRBV14,-,-,CASSLRGWQPQHF,TGTGCCAGCAGCCTCCGAGGGTGGCAGCCCCAGCATTTT
TRBJ2-5,TRBV7-2,-,-,CASSLVPLGTQYF,TGTGCCAGCAGCTTAGTTCCCCTCGGGACCCAGTACTTC
TRBJ1-4,TRBV27,few,-,CASSTYREGEKLFF,TGTGCCAGCAGTACATACAGGGAAGGTGAAAAACTGTTTTTT
TRBJ2-7,TRBV7-6,once,TRBD1,CASTRGQGLEQYF,TGTGCTAGTACCCGGGGACAGGGGTTGGAGCAGTACTTC
TRBJ2-5,TRBV9,many,TRBD2,CASSVELAGVETQYF,TGTGCCAGCAGCGTAGAGCTAGCGGGGGTAGAGACCCAGTACTTC
TRBJ1-1,TRBV20-1,many,-,CSASPGPNTEAFF,TGCAGTGCTAGCCCAGGCCCTAACACTGAAGCTTTCTTT
TRBJ1-6,TRBV6-1,many,-,CASSDGVVDNSPLHF,TGTGCCAGCAGTGACGGGGTGGTGGATAATTCACCCCTCCACTTT
TRBJ2-1,TRBV7-7,-,TRBD2,CASSTQAPLAGGGNEQFF,TGTGCCAGCAGCACCCAAGCCCCCCTAGCGGGGGGTGGTAATGAGCAGTTCTTC
TRBJ1-2,TRBV2,many,TRBD1,CADRGRGGYGYTF,TGTGCAGACAGGGGTCGCGGGGGCTATGGCTACACCTTC
TRBJ2-2,TRBV6-4,few,-,CASSDFADQSTGELFF,TGTGCCAGCAGTGATTTTGCGGATCAATCGACTGGGGAGCTGTTTTTT